The 27 T cell receptor beta chains reported below all come from one sample, sequenced in a study of technical replicates of blood from several donors. Measured with immunoSEQ multiplex PCR; TCRdb has only the in-frame clones, and not every one. The sample contains 45,000 to 65,000 clones, around 95% of which appear only once. Sequenced material: T cells isolated from PBMCs. These TCRs come from a human donor in good health.

V and J are TRBV9 and TRBJ2-3, with TRBD2 identical over 7 bases. This CDR3 has 16 amino acids. J was trimmed by 8 bases and V by 3 bases; bases with no gene match: 15. Per the germline V gene, CDR1 is SGDLS and CDR2 is YYNGEE. In nucleotides, the CDR3 is TGTGCCAGCAGCGGAGAGCGGGACTCCCCTCGTGGTACGCAGTATTTT. This codes for CASSGERDSPRGTQYF.

The V gene is TRBV6-5, the J gene TRBJ2-3, with a weak D call TRBD2 (6 bases). The CDR3 extends over 16 amino acids. V was clipped by 0 bases and J by 0 bases, with 10 bases between them. The germline gives CDR1 MNHEY, CDR2 SVGAGI. The CDR3 here is CASSYSGGSSTDTQYF. In DNA form, the CDR3 reads TGTGCCAGCAGTTACTCTGGGGGGTCGAGCACAGATACGCAGTATTTT.

V gene TRBV6-6 combines with J gene TRBJ2-2; 8 positions match TRBD1. Germline CDR1 is MNHNY and CDR2 is SVGAGI (reference sequence). CDR3 length equals 15 residues. V was pared by 7 bases and J by 0 bases, with 4 bases of the junction left unmatched. CDR3 residues: CASKTTGANTGELFF. In nucleotides, the CDR3 is TGTGCCAGCAAAACGACAGGGGCGAACACCGGGGAGCTGTTTTTT.

The rearrangement links TRBV28 to TRBJ1-2, with D maybe TRBD1 (5 bases). V lost 2 bases to trimming and J lost 5 bases, with 18 bases between them. This CDR3 is built from 16 residues. Germline V gives CDR1 MDHEN, CDR2 SYDVKM. The CDR3 coding sequence is TGTGCCAGCAGTTTACCGGTGGCAGGGTACTTTTATGGCTACACCTTC. Protein product: CASSLPVAGYFYGYTF.

This clone was observed a single time. This chain joins TRBV6-5 and TRBJ2-3; a weak D match, TRBD2 (7 bases). Trimming pared 5 bases from V and 6 bases from J, leaving 15 bases between. CDR3 length: 14 residues. The germline V gene has CDR1 MNHEY and CDR2 SVGAGI. The CDR3 spells CASSRGAYTDTQYF. The CDR3 nucleotides read TGTGCCAGCAGTCGGGGGGCCTATACTGATACGCAGTATTTT.

The chain is built from TRBV5-1 and TRBJ1-5, with TRBD1 as a possible D gene (5 bases). Germline V gives CDR1 SGHRS, CDR2 YFSETQ. CDR3 size: 15 residues. V lost 1 base, J lost 0 bases, and 8 bases lay in between. The CDR3 region is CASSLIGDSNQPQHF. The CDR3 DNA sequence: TGCGCCAGCAGCTTGATAGGGGATAGCAATCAGCCCCAGCATTTT.

The gene calls are TRBV6-5 and TRBJ1-1; a possible D gene is TRBD1 (6 bases). This CDR3 comprises 14 residues. Germline V gene sequence: CDR1 MNHEY, CDR2 SVGAGI. The V gene lost 0 bases and the J gene lost 8 bases, with 13 bases spanning the gap. The DNA of the CDR3 is TGTGCCAGCAGTTACTCTCGGGGGGCGAAGGAAGCTTTCTTT. Protein: CASSYSRGAKEAFF.

This CDR3 is CASSPGTGDYEQYF. CDR3 bases: TGCGCCAGCAGCCCCGGGACAGGGGACTACGAGCAGTACTTC. The rearrangement uses TRBV5-1 and TRBJ2-7; 10 bases map to TRBD1. Germline V lookup: CDR1 SGHRS, CDR2 YFSETQ. J was trimmed by 3 bases and V by 4 bases; bases with no gene match: 4. The CDR3 loop spans 14 amino acids.

In DNA, the CDR3 is TGTGCCAGCTCAGGGGAGTCTGGAAACACCATATATTTT. This encodes CASSGESGNTIYF. The chain combines TRBV18 with TRBJ1-3; D gene uncertain. The CDR3 is 13 amino acids. Germline CDR1 reads KGHSH; CDR2 reads LQKENI. V gave up 5 bases and J gave up 1 base, with 6 bases separating them.

V is TRBV9 and J is TRBJ2-5; 10 nucleotides line up with TRBD2. The germline gives CDR1 SGDLS, CDR2 YYNGEE. This CDR3 contains 14 residues. Trimming at V came to 3 bases and at J to 8 bases, leaving 7 bases not matched to a gene. The CDR3 DNA sequence: TGTGCCAGCAGCGGAGTCTCTAGCGGGAGAACCCAGTACTTC. It specifies CASSGVSSGRTQYF.

CDR3 region: CASSPRGLARNTGELFF. CDR3 nucleotide sequence: TGTGCCAGCTCACCACGTGGACTAGCGCGCAACACCGGGGAGCTGTTTTTT. The rearrangement links TRBV18 to TRBJ2-2; 9 bases agree with TRBD2. CDR3 length equals 17 residues. The germline V gene has CDR1 KGHSH and CDR2 LQKENI. The ends lost 1 base at V and 2 bases at J; junction bases unmatched: 5.

V gene TRBV7-3 combines with J gene TRBJ2-5; 10 nucleotides align to TRBD1. V was pared by 1 base and J by 5 bases, with 7 bases of the junction left unmatched. Germline V gene lookup returns CDR1 SGHTA and CDR2 FQGTGA. CDR3 length: 16 residues. CDR3: CASSLRGTGEQETQYF. CDR3 nucleotides: TGTGCCAGCAGCTTAAGGGGGACAGGGGAACAGGAGACCCAGTACTTC.

The chain couples TRBV18 to TRBJ2-7; 11 bases fit TRBD1. V was clipped by 3 bases and J by 4 bases; unmatched bases: 2. CDR3 length: 14 amino acids. Looked up from germline, CDR1 is KGHSH and CDR2 is LQKENI. The DNA of the CDR3 is TGTGCCAGCTCACCGGGACAGGGGGTATACGAGCAGTACTTC. Translated: CASSPGQGVYEQYF.

This chain connects TRBV7-9 to TRBJ2-2; possible D gene TRBD1, 5 bases. The germline CDR1 and CDR2 sequences are SEHNR and FQNEAQ (reference sequence). The ends were cut back, 1 base at V and 5 bases at J, with 17 bases in the middle. The CDR3 is made up of 17 amino acids. The DNA of the CDR3 is TGTGCCAGCAGCTTAGAAGGCGCTGCAGGGATGACCGGGGAGCTGTTTTTT. Its translation: CASSLEGAAGMTGELFF. The full variable domain, with the rest looked up from reference TRBV7-9 and TRBJ2-2, is DTGVSQNPRHKITKRGQNVTFRCDPISEHNRLYWYRQTLGQGPEFLTYFQNEAQLEKSRLLSDRFSAERPKGSFSTLEIQRTEQGDSAMYLCASSLEGAAGMTGELFFGEGSRLTVL.

The chain recombines TRBV15 with TRBJ1-5, with D tentatively TRBD1 (5 bases). The CDR3 extends over 15 amino acids. V shed 3 bases and J shed 3 bases, with 12 bases lying between them. Germline lookup yields CDR1 LNHNV and CDR2 YYDKDF (reference sequence). CDR3 sequence (DNA): TGTGCCACCAGCAGCGGTCGGGGGTACAATCAGCCCCAGCATTTT. Translated, it gives CATSSGRGYNQPQHF.

This chain uses TRBV6-5 with TRBJ1-2; 7 bases line up with TRBD1. Germline values: CDR1 MNHEY, CDR2 SVGAGI. With 6 bases clipped from V and 2 bases from J, the junction kept 6 bases outside the gene matches. The CDR3 runs to 14 residues. The CDR3 here is CASSQTTGNYGYTF. In DNA form, the CDR3 reads TGTGCCAGCAGCCAGACGACAGGGAACTATGGCTACACCTTC.

This chain links TRBV28 with TRBJ1-5, with 7 bases matching TRBD1. From germline, CDR1 is MDHEN and CDR2 SYDVKM. This CDR3 is 17 amino acids long. V was clipped by 5 bases and J by 4 bases; unmatched bases: 14. Written as DNA, the CDR3 is TGTGCCAGCAGTCCCCGAAACCTGAGGGGGCGGAATCAGCCCCAGCATTTT. This translates into CASSPRNLRGRNQPQHF.

The chain carries TRBV5-1 and TRBJ1-2; D not resolved. CDR1 and CDR2 (germline): SGHRS, YFSETQ. V lost 4 bases to trimming and J lost 1 base, with 17 bases between them. CDR3 length: 16 amino acids. Written as DNA, the CDR3 is TGCGCCAGCAGCGCGGGGTCCAGTACTCTTAACTATGGCTACACCTTC. Encoded protein: CASSAGSSTLNYGYTF. The complete variable domain, with remaining parts taken from reference TRBV5-1 and TRBJ1-2, reads KAGVTQTPRYLIKTRGQQVTLSCSPISGHRSVSWYQQTPGQGLQFLFEYFSETQRNKGNFPGRFSGRQFSNSRSEMNVSTLELGDSALYLCASSAGSSTLNYGYTFGSGTRLTVV.

CDR3 region: CAISLDRAGANVLTF. The CDR3 DNA reads as TGTGCCATCAGCCTGGACAGGGCTGGGGCCAACGTCCTGACTTTC. The rearrangement links TRBV10-3 to TRBJ2-6; 8 bases agree with TRBD1. This CDR3 comprises 15 residues. With 6 bases clipped from V and 2 bases from J, the junction kept 3 bases outside the gene matches. Germline V gene data show CDR1 as ENHRY and CDR2 as SYGVKD.

The chain combines TRBV6-5 with TRBJ2-7; 7 bases are shared with TRBD1. In germline, CDR1 is MNHEY, CDR2 SVGAGI. The CDR3 length is 14 residues. The V segment lost 6 bases and the J segment 2 bases; nucleotides outside the gene matches: 7. As DNA, the CDR3 is TGTGCCAGCAGATGGGACAGAACAACCTACGAGCAGTACTTC. It encodes CASRWDRTTYEQYF.

This chain links TRBV5-1 with TRBJ2-1; the D is unclear. Germline V gives CDR1 SGHRS, CDR2 YFSETQ. Trimming shortened V by 0 bases and J by 8 bases, and 18 bases separated the two germline ends. This CDR3 comprises 16 residues. DNA of the CDR3: TGCGCCAGCAGCTTGGTTAGCCCGGAATCATTCGATGAGCAGTTCTTC. It yields the protein CASSLVSPESFDEQFF.

V and J are TRBV5-1 and TRBJ2-2; no clear D gene. CDR3 length: 12 amino acids. V was clipped by 4 bases and J by 7 bases, with 8 bases between them. Germline V gene sequence: CDR1 SGHRS, CDR2 YFSETQ. The CDR3 DNA is TGCGCCAGCAGCCCATTCAGCGGGGAGCTGTTTTTT. Translating gives CASSPFSGELFF.

The chain links TRBV28 to TRBJ1-1, with D uncertain. Germline values: CDR1 MDHEN, CDR2 SYDVKM. V lost 7 bases and J 11 bases, leaving 17 bases between the germline ends. The CDR3 spans 12 residues. CDR3 DNA sequence: TGTGCCAGCAACGGGTCCGGGGTGACGGCTTTCTTT. It encodes CASNGSGVTAFF.

The V gene is TRBV5-1, the J gene TRBJ1-1; 7 nucleotides agree with TRBD1. J was trimmed by 0 bases and V by 3 bases; bases with no gene match: 2. CDR1 SGHRS and CDR2 YFSETQ come from the germline V gene. This CDR3 region has 14 residues. The CDR3 region is CASSSGQMNTEAFF. The CDR3 nucleotides read TGCGCCAGCAGCTCGGGACAGATGAACACTGAAGCTTTCTTT.

The chain carries TRBV7-9 and TRBJ1-2; D gene ambiguous. The germline V and J ends were trimmed by 0 bases and 6 bases, with 14 bases remaining between them. Germline lookup yields CDR1 SEHNR and CDR2 FQNEAQ (reference sequence). CDR3 length: 15 residues. CDR3 sequence (DNA): TGTGCCAGCAGCTTAGCAGACCGGAGGAACCATGGCTACACCTTC. Protein: CASSLADRRNHGYTF.

The V and J genes are TRBV29-1 and TRBJ2-3; D is uncertain. The ends were cut back, 0 bases at V and 1 base at J, with 17 bases in the middle. The CDR3 totals 17 residues. Germline V gives CDR1 SQVTM, CDR2 ANQGSEA. The CDR3 loop is CSVEEVALTMGTDTQYF. In DNA form, the CDR3 reads TGCAGCGTTGAAGAAGTGGCCCTTACAATGGGCACAGATACGCAGTATTTT.

The V and J genes are TRBV29-1 and TRBJ2-1, with TRBD1 matching over 10 bases. CDR1 SQVTM and CDR2 ANQGSEA come from the germline V gene. The CDR3 spans 14 residues. The J segment lost 9 bases and the V segment lost 4 bases, leaving 9 bases of the junction unmatched. CDR3 in amino acids: CSVGGTGEGLEQFF. CDR3 DNA sequence: TGCAGCGTTGGGGGGACAGGGGAAGGTCTTGAGCAGTTCTTC.